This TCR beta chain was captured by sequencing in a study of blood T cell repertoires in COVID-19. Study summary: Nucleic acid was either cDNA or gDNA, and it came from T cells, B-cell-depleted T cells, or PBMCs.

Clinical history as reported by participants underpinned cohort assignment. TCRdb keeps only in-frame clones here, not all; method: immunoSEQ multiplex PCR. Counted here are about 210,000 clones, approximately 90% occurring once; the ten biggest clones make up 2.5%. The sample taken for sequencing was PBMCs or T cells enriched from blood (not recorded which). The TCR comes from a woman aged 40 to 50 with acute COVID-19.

The CDR3 reads CASSPGTVYGYTF. In DNA form, the CDR3 reads TGTGCCAGCAGCCCAGGGACAGTTTATGGCTACACCTTC. This rearrangement joins TRBV7-2 to TRBJ1-2, with TRBD1 matching 7 bases. The V gene's germline CDR1 is SGHTA and CDR2 FQGNSA. V was pared by 5 bases and J by 5 bases, with 5 bases of the junction left unmatched. This CDR3 is 13 amino acids long.